The next 24 T cell receptor beta chains were all read from a single sample in a study of T cells in Graves' hyperthyroidism and ophthalmopathy. RNA transcripts served as the template for amplifying TCR beta CDR3 regions. A set of HTBI primers served as the primers for a first-round RT-PCR of the TCR CDR3. Each CDR3 protein is one row after TCRdb ran MiXCR on the multiplex PCR reads. The table includes approximately 320,000 distinct CDR3 sequences, roughly 15% detected once. The sequencing input was blood. The origin of the receptors is a man aged 25 to 40 with Graves' hyperthyroidism.

This clonotype was seen once. This may arise from a read error, as a much more abundant clone is one base away. J is TRBJ1-5 and V is TRBV12-3 or TRBV12-4, with TRBD1 matching 7 bases. The CDR3 covers 16 residues. The CDR3 region is CAGSDQVTGSSQPQHF. CDR3 in DNA: TGTGCCGGCAGTGACCAGGTGACAGGGAGTAGTCAGCCCCAGCATTTT.

This clonotype was seen at least ten times. V gene TRBV7-8 combines with J gene TRBJ2-1; TRBD2 matches at 9 bases. V was pared by 2 bases and J by 4 bases, with 6 bases of the junction left unmatched. The CDR3 spans 16 residues. The germline CDR1 and CDR2 sequences are SGHVS and FQNEAQ. The CDR3 coding sequence is TGTGCCAGCAGCTTAATGCCTAGCGGGAAATACAATGAGCAGTTCTTC. Translated, it gives CASSLMPSGKYNEQFF.

The V gene is TRBV2, the J gene TRBJ2-7, with 9 bases lining up with TRBD1. The CDR3 contains 14 residues. CDR1 is SNHLY and CDR2 is FYNNEI in the germline V gene. The V gene end was trimmed by 7 bases and the J gene end by 5 bases; junction bases not matched to a gene: 9. CDR3 bases: TGTGCCAGCACCGGACAGGGGTTGACGGACGAGCAGTACTTC. It translates to CASTGQGLTDEQYF.

This clonotype was recorded a few times. The chain employs TRBV7-9 and TRBJ2-5; D gene unclear. V was shortened by 5 bases and J by 2 bases, with 12 bases between the two germline ends. The CDR3 is 14 residues long. CDR1 SEHNR and CDR2 FQNEAQ come from the germline V gene (reference sequence). For the CDR3, the DNA is TGTGCCAGCAGCCCCCTCTCCGTACAAGAGACCCAGTACTTC. Translated, it gives CASSPLSVQETQYF.

The table lists this clonotype with many counts. This chain connects TRBV3-1 to TRBJ2-1; D remains unclear. Trimming took off 4 bases at V and 4 bases at J, with 5 bases between the two ends. Per germline, CDR1 LGHDT and CDR2 YNNKEL (reference sequence). The CDR3 contains 12 residues. CDR3 protein: CASSLEYNEQFF. For the CDR3, the DNA is TGTGCCAGCAGCCTTGAGTACAATGAGCAGTTCTTC.

The genes are TRBV20-1 and TRBJ2-4; TRBD1 matches 9 bases. The CDR3 contains 15 residues. With 8 bases clipped from V and 5 bases from J, the junction kept 13 bases outside the gene matches. Germline CDR1 DFQATT, CDR2 SNEGSKA (reference sequence). The CDR3, as DNA: TGCAGTTCCCCGAGGAGGGGACAGGGAGAAAACATTCAGTACTTC. Protein sequence: CSSPRRGQGENIQYF.

Ten or more counts support this clonotype. CDR3 nucleotide sequence: TGTGCCAGCCTGTCAGAGGAGACCCAGTACTTC. Translation: CASLSEETQYF. This chain connects TRBV2 to TRBJ2-5; no firm D call. Germline-derived CDR1 and CDR2 are SNHLY and FYNNEI. V shed 8 bases and J shed 5 bases, with 9 bases lying between them. The CDR3 is 11 amino acids.

Many counts were recorded for this clonotype. The chain couples TRBV7-9 to TRBJ2-5, with 7 bases aligning to TRBD1. CDR3 length: 15 amino acids. The trim removed 5 bases at V and 5 bases at J, leaving 11 bases unmatched. From germline, CDR1 is SEHNR and CDR2 FQNEAQ (reference sequence). This chain's CDR3 is CASSPSPDRVETQYF. DNA of the CDR3: TGTGCCAGCAGCCCTTCCCCCGACAGGGTCGAGACCCAGTACTTC.

This clonotype has ten or more counts. The gene calls are TRBV12-3 or TRBV12-4 and TRBJ2-1, with 7 bases fitting TRBD2. This CDR3 has 15 residues. With V trimmed by 7 bases and J by 5 bases, 11 bases remained unmatched. The CDR3 is CASTPGAGSHNEQFF. The CDR3 nucleotides are TGTGCCAGCACCCCAGGAGCGGGATCCCACAATGAGCAGTTCTTC.

This clonotype appeared many times. The rearrangement uses TRBV6-5 and TRBJ2-7, with D hard to call. The CDR3 length is 15 residues. Trimming took off 2 bases at V and 0 bases at J, with 11 bases between the two ends. The V gene's germline CDR1 is MNHEY and CDR2 SVGAGI. The CDR3 coding sequence is TGTGCCAGCAGTTACGGTGGCCCCTCCTCCTACGAGCAGTACTTC. Protein sequence: CASSYGGPSSYEQYF.

This clonotype appeared many times. The CDR3 reads CASSPAGETQYF. The CDR3 nucleotides read TGTGCCAGCTCCCCTGCGGGGGAGACCCAGTACTTC. The V gene is TRBV27, the J gene TRBJ2-5; a weak D match, TRBD2 (6 bases). The germline V gene has CDR1 MNHEY and CDR2 SMNVEV (reference sequence). Trimming took off 8 bases at V and 5 bases at J, with 12 bases between the two ends. There are 12 residues in the CDR3.

This clonotype has at least ten counts. The rearrangement joins TRBV6-1 to TRBJ1-5; 7 bases line up with TRBD1. With V trimmed by 3 bases and J by 6 bases, 5 bases remained unmatched. CDR3 length equals 14 residues. CDR1 MNHNS and CDR2 SASEGT come from the germline V gene. In DNA form, the CDR3 reads TGTGCCAGCAGTGAGGGACAGCTCGGTCAGCCCCAGCATTTT. Protein sequence: CASSEGQLGQPQHF.

In its sample, this clonotype was seen many times. The V call is TRBV5-1, the J call TRBJ2-1; the match to TRBD2 covers 7 bases. The junction had 10 bases not matched to a gene; V was cut back by 0 bases and J by 4 bases. Per the germline V gene, CDR1 is SGHRS and CDR2 is YFSETQ. There are 17 residues in the CDR3. The CDR3 region is CASSLVPAGVTYNEQFF. The CDR3 DNA follows: TGCGCCAGCAGCTTGGTTCCGGCGGGAGTTACGTACAATGAGCAGTTCTTC.

This clonotype was recorded many times. V and J are TRBV29-1 and TRBJ1-1, with D maybe TRBD1 (5 bases). CDR1 SQVTM and CDR2 ANQGSEA come from the germline V gene. V was pared by 3 bases and J by 4 bases, with 12 bases between. This CDR3 is built from 13 residues. CDR3 loop: CSVDEGKGTEAFF. For the CDR3, the DNA is TGCAGCGTTGATGAGGGGAAGGGCACTGAAGCTTTCTTT.

Here the CDR3 DNA reads TGCAGCGCCCAACAGGGGGCAAATGAGCAGTTCTTC. Translating gives CSAQQGANEQFF. This rearrangement joins TRBV29-1 to TRBJ2-1; 9 bases map to TRBD1. In germline, CDR1 is SQVTM, CDR2 ANQGSEA. The CDR3 covers 12 residues. The V segment lost 7 bases and the J segment 7 bases; nucleotides outside the gene matches: 5.

The chain links TRBV29-1 to TRBJ2-1; the match to TRBD2 covers 7 bases. CDR1 SQVTM and CDR2 ANQGSEA come from the germline V gene. Unmatched junction bases numbered 10, after V lost 7 bases and J lost 7 bases. This CDR3 is 13 amino acids long. CDR3: CSAAGLVANEQFF. The CDR3 DNA reads TGCAGCGCAGCCGGACTAGTTGCAAATGAGCAGTTCTTC.

This clonotype was recorded at least ten times. V and J are TRBV7-9 and TRBJ2-7; TRBD1 agrees at 7 bases. This CDR3 is 12 amino acids long. V trimming: 10 bases; J trimming: 2 bases; junction bases outside the gene matches: 5. Germline CDR1 SEHNR, CDR2 FQNEAQ (reference sequence). CDR3 amino acids: CAILTGTYEQYF. DNA for the CDR3: TGTGCCATCCTGACAGGGACCTACGAGCAGTACTTC. The full variable domain, completed using reference TRBV7-9 and TRBJ2-7, is DTGVSQNPRHKITKRGQNVTFRCDPISEHNRLYWYRQTLGQGPEFLTYFQNEAQLEKSRLLSDRFSAERPKGSFSTLEIQRTEQGDSAMYLCAILTGTYEQYFGPGTRLTVT.

This chain uses TRBV24-1 with TRBJ2-2, with a tentative D call TRBD1 (6 bases). Deletions cut 4 bases from V and 0 bases from J, with 11 bases between. This CDR3 region has 16 residues. Per germline, CDR1 KGHDR and CDR2 SFDVKD. As DNA, the CDR3 is TGTGCCACCAGTGACCAGGACAGATCGAACACCGGGGAGCTGTTTTTT. It is translated as CATSDQDRSNTGELFF.

This clonotype occurred a few times. CDR3 DNA: TGTGCCAGCAGCGTAGGTACGGACTCCAACACCGGGGAGCTGTTTTTT. Translation gives CASSVGTDSNTGELFF. This chain uses TRBV9 with TRBJ2-2, with D perhaps matching TRBD2 (5 bases). Trimming removed 0 bases at V and 2 bases at J, with 11 bases between. Germline loops: CDR1 SGDLS, CDR2 YYNGEE. This CDR3 contains 16 residues.

About this clonotype: It may be a read error: a sequence one base away is much more abundant. The V and J genes are TRBV19 and TRBJ2-1; 11 nucleotides agree with TRBD2. Looked up from germline, CDR1 is LNHDA and CDR2 is SQIVND (reference sequence). This CDR3 contains 16 residues. Trimming took 5 bases from V and 4 from J; bases not matched to a gene: 7. For the CDR3, the DNA is TGTGCCAGTAGTCGGTCACTAGCGGGAGCTTACAATGAGCAGTTCTTC. This gives the protein CASSRSLAGAYNEQFF.

This chain links TRBV14 with TRBJ2-1; 9 bases line up with TRBD1. Trimming removed 4 bases from V and 4 bases from J; junction bases left unmatched: 5. The CDR3 totals 15 residues. In germline, CDR1 is SGHDN, CDR2 FVKESK. The CDR3 DNA is TGTGCCAGCAGCCTTCTGGGACAGGGTTACAATGAGCAGTTCTTC. Protein product: CASSLLGQGYNEQFF.

This clonotype has a count of ten or more. The chain has TRBV27 and TRBJ2-7; D unclear. V was clipped by 0 bases and J by 1 base, with 13 bases between them. The CDR3 is 16 residues long. CDR1 is MNHEY, CDR2 SMNVEV, per germline (reference sequence). The CDR3 protein is CASSLSTRTASYEQYF. CDR3 DNA sequence: TGTGCCAGCAGTTTATCGACGAGGACCGCATCCTACGAGCAGTACTTC.

V gene TRBV7-9 combines with J gene TRBJ2-7, with TRBD1 as a possible D gene (5 bases). The CDR3 is made up of 13 amino acids. Germline V gene sequence: CDR1 SEHNR, CDR2 FQNEAQ (reference sequence). V lost 10 bases and J 1 base, leaving 14 bases between the germline ends. CDR3 coding DNA: TGTGCCACCGACTCGACAGATTCCTACGAGCAGTACTTC. As protein: CATDSTDSYEQYF.

This clonotype was observed a handful of times. The chain has TRBV29-1 and TRBJ2-5; 8 bases map to TRBD2. The germline V gene has CDR1 SQVTM and CDR2 ANQGSEA. The CDR3 is made up of 14 amino acids. V lost 5 bases, J lost 4 bases, and 9 bases stayed unmatched. The CDR3 DNA reads as TGCAGCGTTCTAACGGGACTAGGGGTAGAGACCCAGTACTTC. Residues: CSVLTGLGVETQYF.